The T cell receptor beta chain under discussion was sequenced for a study of blood T cell repertoires in COVID-19. Across the whole study: The United States, Italy and Spain supplied acute and convalescent COVID-19 samples.

Germline values: CDR1 MGHRA, CDR2 YSYEKL. The CDR3 loop spans 14 amino acids. Trimming pared 0 bases from V and 4 bases from J, leaving 6 bases between. Original data processing: By means of reference gene primer amplification, nucleated cell counts were estimated. Clones were read by immunoSEQ multiplex PCR, and TCRdb kept only the in-frame ones, dropping some. That table furnishes V, J and clone size, whereas the DNA furnished D and trimming. Among under 350,000 clones, 75% to 90% were seen once, and the ten largest hold 2% to 2.5%. This chain links TRBV4-1 with TRBJ1-4, with no clear D. This TCR was sampled from a man aged 45-65 years with acute or convalescent COVID-19. Sequencing was done on a sample of peripheral blood. The CDR3: CASSQEGSNEKLFF. The CDR3 region has the DNA TGCGCCAGCAGCCAAGAAGGGAGTAATGAAAAACTGTTTTTT.